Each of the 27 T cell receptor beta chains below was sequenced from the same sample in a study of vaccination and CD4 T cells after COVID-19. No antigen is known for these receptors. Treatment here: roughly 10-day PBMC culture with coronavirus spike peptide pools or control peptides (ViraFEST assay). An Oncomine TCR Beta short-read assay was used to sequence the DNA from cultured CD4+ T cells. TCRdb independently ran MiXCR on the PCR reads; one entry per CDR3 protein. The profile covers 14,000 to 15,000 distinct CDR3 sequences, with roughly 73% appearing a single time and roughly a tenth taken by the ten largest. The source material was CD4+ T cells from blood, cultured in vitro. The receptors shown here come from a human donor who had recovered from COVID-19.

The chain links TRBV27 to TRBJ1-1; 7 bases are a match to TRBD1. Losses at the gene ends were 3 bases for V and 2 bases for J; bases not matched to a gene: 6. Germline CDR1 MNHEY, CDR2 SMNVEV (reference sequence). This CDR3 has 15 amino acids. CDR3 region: CASSFSGTANTEAFF. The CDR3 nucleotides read TGTGCCAGCAGTTTCTCTGGGACAGCTAACACTGAAGCTTTCTTT.

CDR3 residues: CSARGKFGLREGPSGSDTQYF. CDR3 DNA sequence: TGCAGTGCTAGGGGAAAGTTTGGTTTACGGGAGGGCCCATCCGGCTCAGATACGCAGTATTTT. The chain uses TRBV20-1 and TRBJ2-3; TRBD2 matches 8 bases. Unmatched junction bases numbered 27, after V lost 3 bases and J lost 4 bases. Germline CDR1 reads DFQATT; CDR2 reads SNEGSKA (reference sequence). This CDR3 spans 21 amino acids.

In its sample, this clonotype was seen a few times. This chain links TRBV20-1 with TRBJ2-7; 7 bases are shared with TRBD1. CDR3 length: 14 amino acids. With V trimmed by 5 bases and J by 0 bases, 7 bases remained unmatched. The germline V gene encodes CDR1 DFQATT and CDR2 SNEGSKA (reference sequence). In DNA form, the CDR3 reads TGCAGTGCTCCAAGGGGGCGGAGCTCCTACGAGCAGTACTTC. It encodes CSAPRGRSSYEQYF.

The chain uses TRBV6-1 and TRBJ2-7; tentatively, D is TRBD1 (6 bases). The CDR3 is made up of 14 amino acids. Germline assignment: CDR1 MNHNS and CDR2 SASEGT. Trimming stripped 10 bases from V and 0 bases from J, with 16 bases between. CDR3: CATHRDTVSYEQYF. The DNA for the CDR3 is TGTGCCACCCACCGGGACACAGTCTCCTACGAGCAGTACTTC.

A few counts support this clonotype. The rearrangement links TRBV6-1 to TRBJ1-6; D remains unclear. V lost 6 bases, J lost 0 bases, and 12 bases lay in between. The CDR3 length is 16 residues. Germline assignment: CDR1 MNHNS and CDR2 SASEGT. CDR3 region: CASRRAASSYNSPLHF. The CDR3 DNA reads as TGTGCCAGCAGGAGGGCAGCCAGCTCCTATAATTCACCCCTCCACTTT.

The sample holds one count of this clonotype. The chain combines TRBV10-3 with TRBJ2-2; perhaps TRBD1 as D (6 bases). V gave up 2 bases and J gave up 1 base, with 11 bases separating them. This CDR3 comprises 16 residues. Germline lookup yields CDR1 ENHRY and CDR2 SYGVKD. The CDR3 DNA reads TGTGCCATCAGTGAGACGCTGGGACAGAACACCGGGGAGCTGTTTTTT. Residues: CAISETLGQNTGELFF.

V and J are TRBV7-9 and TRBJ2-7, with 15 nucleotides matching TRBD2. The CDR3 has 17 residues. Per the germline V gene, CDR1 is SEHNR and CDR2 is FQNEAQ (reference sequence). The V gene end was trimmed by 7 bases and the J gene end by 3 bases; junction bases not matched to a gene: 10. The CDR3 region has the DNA TGTGCCAGCACCGGGCGGGGACTAGCGGGAGGCCTCTACGAGCAGTACTTC. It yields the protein CASTGRGLAGGLYEQYF.

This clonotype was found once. The DNA of the CDR3 is TGTGCCAGCAGTTACTCGAATCAGGCAGGGGGCGCCCGGGGTGGCTACACCTTC. Protein sequence: CASSYSNQAGGARGGYTF. The V call is TRBV6-5, the J call TRBJ1-2; 8 bases line up with TRBD1. J was trimmed by 7 bases and V by 0 bases; bases with no gene match: 16. This CDR3 contains 18 residues. CDR1 is MNHEY and CDR2 is SVGAGI in the germline V gene.

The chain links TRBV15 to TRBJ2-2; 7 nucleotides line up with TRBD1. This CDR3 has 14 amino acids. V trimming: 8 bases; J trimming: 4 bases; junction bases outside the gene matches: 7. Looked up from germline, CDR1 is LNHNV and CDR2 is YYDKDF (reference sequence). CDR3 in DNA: TGTGCCACCCGCGTGGGACAGAGCACCGGGGAGCTGTTTTTT. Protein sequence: CATRVGQSTGELFF.

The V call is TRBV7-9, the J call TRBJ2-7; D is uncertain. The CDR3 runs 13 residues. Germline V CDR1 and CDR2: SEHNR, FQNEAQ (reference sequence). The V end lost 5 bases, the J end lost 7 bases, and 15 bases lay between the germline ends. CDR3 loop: CASSRRTPREQYF. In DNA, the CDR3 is TGTGCCAGCAGCCGTCGGACCCCCCGGGAGCAGTACTTC.

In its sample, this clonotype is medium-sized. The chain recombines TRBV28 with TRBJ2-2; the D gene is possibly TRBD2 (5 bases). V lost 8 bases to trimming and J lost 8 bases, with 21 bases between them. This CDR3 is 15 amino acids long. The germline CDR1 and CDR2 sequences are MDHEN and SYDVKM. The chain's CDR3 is CASGPRFGETGELFF. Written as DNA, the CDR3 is TGTGCCAGCGGCCCTAGGTTCGGGGAAACTGGGGAGCTGTTTTTT.

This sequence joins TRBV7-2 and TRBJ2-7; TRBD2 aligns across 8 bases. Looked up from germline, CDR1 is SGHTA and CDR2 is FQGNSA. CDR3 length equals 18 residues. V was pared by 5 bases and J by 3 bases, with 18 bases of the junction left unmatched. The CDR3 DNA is TGTGCCAGCAGCCTAGAAACGGTGGTAGCGGGATTGGGCTACGAGCAGTACTTC. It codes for CASSLETVVAGLGYEQYF.

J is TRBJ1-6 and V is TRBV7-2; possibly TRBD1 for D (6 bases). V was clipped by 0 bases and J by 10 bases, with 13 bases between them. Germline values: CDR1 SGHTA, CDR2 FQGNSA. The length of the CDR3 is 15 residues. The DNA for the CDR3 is TGTGCCAGCAGCTTAGCGGGACAAGGGACATCACCCCTCCACTTT. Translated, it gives CASSLAGQGTSPLHF.

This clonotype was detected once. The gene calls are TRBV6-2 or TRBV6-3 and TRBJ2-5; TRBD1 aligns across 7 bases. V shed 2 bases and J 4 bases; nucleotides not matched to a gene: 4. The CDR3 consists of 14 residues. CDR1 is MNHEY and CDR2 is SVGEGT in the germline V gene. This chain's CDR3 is CASSYIRGRETQYF. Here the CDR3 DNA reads TGTGCCAGCAGTTACATTAGGGGGCGAGAGACCCAGTACTTC.

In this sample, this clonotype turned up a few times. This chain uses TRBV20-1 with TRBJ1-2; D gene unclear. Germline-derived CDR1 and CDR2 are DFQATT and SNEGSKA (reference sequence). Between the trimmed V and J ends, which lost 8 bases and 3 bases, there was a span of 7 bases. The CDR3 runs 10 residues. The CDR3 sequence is CSSFHYGYTF. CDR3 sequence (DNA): TGCAGTTCCTTTCACTATGGCTACACCTTC.

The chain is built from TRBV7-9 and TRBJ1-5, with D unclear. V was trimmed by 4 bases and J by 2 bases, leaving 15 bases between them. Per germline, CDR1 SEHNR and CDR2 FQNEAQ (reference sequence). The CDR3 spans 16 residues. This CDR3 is CASSSEYEYGNQPQHF. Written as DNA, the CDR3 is TGTGCCAGCAGCTCCGAGTACGAGTACGGCAATCAGCCCCAGCATTTT.

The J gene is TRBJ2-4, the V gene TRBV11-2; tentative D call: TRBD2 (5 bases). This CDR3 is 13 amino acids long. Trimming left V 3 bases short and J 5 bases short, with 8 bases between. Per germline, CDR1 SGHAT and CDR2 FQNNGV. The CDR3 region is CASSFWGENIQYF. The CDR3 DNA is TGTGCCAGCAGCTTCTGGGGAGAAAACATTCAGTACTTC.

CDR3: CASSPQWGQETQYF. The CDR3 DNA reads TGTGCCAGCAGCCCACAGTGGGGGCAGGAGACCCAGTACTTC. The V gene is TRBV7-2, the J gene TRBJ2-5; the D gene is possibly TRBD1 (6 bases). Deletions cut 5 bases from V and 5 bases from J, with 15 bases between. The CDR3 contains 14 residues. The germline CDR1 and CDR2 sequences are SGHTA and FQGNSA.

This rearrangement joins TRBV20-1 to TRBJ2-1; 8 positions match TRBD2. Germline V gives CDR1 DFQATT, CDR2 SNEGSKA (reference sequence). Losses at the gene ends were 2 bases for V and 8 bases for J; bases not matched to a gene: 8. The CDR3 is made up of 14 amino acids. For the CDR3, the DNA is TGCAGTGCTAGAAAGCGGGAGACCGTCGATGAGCAGTTCTTC. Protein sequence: CSARKRETVDEQFF.

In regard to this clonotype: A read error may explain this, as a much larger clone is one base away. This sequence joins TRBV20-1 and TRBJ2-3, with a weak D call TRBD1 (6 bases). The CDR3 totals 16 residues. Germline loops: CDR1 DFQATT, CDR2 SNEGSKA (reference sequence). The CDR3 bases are TGCAGTGCTCAGGTACAGGGAAAAGCTAGCACAGATATGCAGTATTTT. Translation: CSAQVQGKASTDMQYF.

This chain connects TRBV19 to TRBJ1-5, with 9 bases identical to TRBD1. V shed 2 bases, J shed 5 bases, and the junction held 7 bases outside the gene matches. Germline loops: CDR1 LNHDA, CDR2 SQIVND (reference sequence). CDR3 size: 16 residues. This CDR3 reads CASSIRTGVSHQPQHF. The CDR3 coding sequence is TGTGCCAGTAGTATACGGACAGGGGTCTCTCATCAGCCCCAGCATTTT.

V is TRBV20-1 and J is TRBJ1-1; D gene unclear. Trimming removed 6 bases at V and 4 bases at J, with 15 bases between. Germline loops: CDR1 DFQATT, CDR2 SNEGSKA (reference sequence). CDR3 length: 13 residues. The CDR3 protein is CSASGRVPTEAFF. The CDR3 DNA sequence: TGCAGTGCCTCCGGGCGGGTGCCCACTGAAGCTTTCTTT.

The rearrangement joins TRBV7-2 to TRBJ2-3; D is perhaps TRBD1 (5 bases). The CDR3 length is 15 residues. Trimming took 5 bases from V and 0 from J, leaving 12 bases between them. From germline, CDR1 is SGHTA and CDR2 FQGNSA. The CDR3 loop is CASSRRAGSTDTQYF. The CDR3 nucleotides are TGTGCCAGCAGCCGAAGGGCAGGGAGCACAGATACGCAGTATTTT.

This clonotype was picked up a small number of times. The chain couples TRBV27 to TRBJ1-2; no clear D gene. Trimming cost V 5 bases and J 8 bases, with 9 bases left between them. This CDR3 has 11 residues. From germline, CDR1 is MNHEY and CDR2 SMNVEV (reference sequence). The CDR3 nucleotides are TGTGCCAGCAGTAAAGGACGAGGCTACACCTTC. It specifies CASSKGRGYTF.

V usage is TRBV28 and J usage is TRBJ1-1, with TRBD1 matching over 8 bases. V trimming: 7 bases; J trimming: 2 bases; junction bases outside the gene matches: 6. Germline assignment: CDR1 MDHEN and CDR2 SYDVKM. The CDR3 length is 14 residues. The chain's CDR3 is CASTGGRYNTEAFF. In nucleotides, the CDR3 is TGTGCCAGCACAGGGGGCAGATATAACACTGAAGCTTTCTTT.

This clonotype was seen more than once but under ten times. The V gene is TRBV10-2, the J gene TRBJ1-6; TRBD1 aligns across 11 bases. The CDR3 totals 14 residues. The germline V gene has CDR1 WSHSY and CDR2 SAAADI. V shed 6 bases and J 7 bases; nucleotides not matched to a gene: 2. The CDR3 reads CASRRDRGNSPLHF. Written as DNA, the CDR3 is TGCGCCAGCAGGAGGGACAGGGGGAATTCACCCCTCCACTTT.

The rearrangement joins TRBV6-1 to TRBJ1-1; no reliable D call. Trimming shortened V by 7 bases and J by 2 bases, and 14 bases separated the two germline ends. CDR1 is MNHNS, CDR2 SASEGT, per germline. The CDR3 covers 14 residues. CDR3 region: CASTFTGHNTEAFF. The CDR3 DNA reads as TGTGCCAGCACCTTCACCGGGCACAACACTGAAGCTTTCTTT.